This TCR beta chain was recorded in a study of blood T cell repertoires in COVID-19. Across the whole study: Whether acute or convalescent, the COVID-19 samples came from the United States, Italy and Spain. PBMCs, B-cell-depleted T cells, or T cells were the source of the cDNA or gDNA that made up the material.

Under the authors' procedure: Amplification of reference gene primers was used by the study to estimate nucleated cell counts. Sequencing was performed with immunoSEQ multiplex PCR; in TCRdb, only in-frame clones are kept and a portion is missing. V and J calls plus clone size are reproduced from that table; the DNA served to infer D and trimming. This table has about 260,000 clones, around 87% appearing once. The CDR3 runs to 16 residues. The trim removed 2 bases at V and 2 bases at J, leaving 7 bases unmatched. Germline CDR1 and CDR2: MRHNA and SNTAGT. The rearrangement uses TRBV6-4 and TRBJ2-7; 9 nucleotides match TRBD1. The sequencing sample was made of peripheral blood. This clonotype was obtained from a woman in her fifties or sixties with acute or convalescent COVID-19. CDR3 residues: CASSDPGTGFPYEQYF. The CDR3 nucleotides read TGTGCCAGCAGTGACCCAGGGACAGGGTTCCCCTACGAGCAGTACTTC.